These 26 T cell receptor beta chains were all obtained from the same sample, sequenced in a study of T cells after posttransplantation cyclophosphamide (dated by TCRdb to the mid-2010s). The control cohort consisted of 11 patients who had myeloablative marrow transplants with methotrexate plus a calcineurin inhibitor and who were sampled 1 year after transplant. The receptor library was made with the immunoSEQ multiplex PCR assay. Held by TCRdb, this immuneACCESS table contains in-frame sequences only and omits some clones. Under half of the omission traces to an unresolved V gene where checked; the cause of the rest is unknown. The sample data list some 14,000 clones, and roughly 84% of these were observed just once. The ten largest clonotypes hold 5% of the sample. Specimen: PBMCs, collected 350 to 400 days after allogeneic stem cell transplant with calcineurin inhibitor and methotrexate. All receptors derive from a young adult male patient who received an allogeneic stem cell transplant from a related donor, was CMV-positive, and had no GVHD. Once a transplant has taken place, some T cells may be donor derived.

The chain combines TRBV5-4 with TRBJ2-1; TRBD2 might be the D (5 bases). The CDR3 is 13 residues long. Trimming removed 0 bases from V and 6 bases from J, with 7 bases in between. Germline V gene lookup returns CDR1 SGHNT and CDR2 YYREEE (reference sequence). The CDR3 is CASSLEAANEQFF. DNA of the CDR3: TGTGCCAGCAGCTTGGAAGCGGCCAATGAGCAGTTCTTC.

The chain employs TRBV28 and TRBJ1-2, with D perhaps TRBD1 (6 bases). This CDR3 is 16 amino acids long. V dropped 0 bases and J dropped 1 base, with 12 bases sitting between them. Germline CDR1 MDHEN, CDR2 SYDVKM. The CDR3 nucleotides are TGTGCCAGCAGTTTATGGACAGGACTTTTTAACTATGGCTACACCTTC. As protein: CASSLWTGLFNYGYTF.

This clone occurred a few times. V usage is TRBV18 and J usage is TRBJ2-7, with D possibly being TRBD2 (5 bases). The CDR3 is made up of 15 amino acids. V was shortened by 2 bases and J by 2 bases, with 13 bases between the two germline ends. Germline-derived CDR1 and CDR2 are KGHSH and LQKENI. The CDR3 region is CASSPWNSVTYEQYF. The DNA of the CDR3 is TGTGCCAGCTCACCATGGAATAGCGTGACCTACGAGCAGTACTTC.

As for this clone: The same CDR3 arises from other DNA sequences in this sample as well. The chain combines TRBV6-5 with TRBJ2-1; no reliable D call. This CDR3 has 14 residues. In germline, CDR1 is MNHEY, CDR2 SVGAGI. Trimming shortened V by 5 bases and J by 7 bases, and 15 bases separated the two germline ends. The CDR3 spells CASSPRLVTNEQFF. In DNA, the CDR3 is TGTGCCAGCAGTCCACGTCTAGTTACGAATGAGCAGTTCTTC.

V usage is TRBV7-2 and J usage is TRBJ2-6; TRBD2 matches 7 bases. The CDR3 is 16 residues long. Trimming took 11 bases from V and 2 from J; bases not matched to a gene: 12. Germline V gives CDR1 SGHTA, CDR2 FQGNSA. DNA of the CDR3: TGTGCCGCCCTGGGGGGGTCCCAAACTGGGGCCAACGTCCTGACTTTC. Translation gives CAALGGSQTGANVLTF.

This clone is a singleton in its sample. The J gene is TRBJ1-2, the V gene TRBV5-6, with D unclear. The CDR3 is 15 amino acids. The germline gives CDR1 SGHDT, CDR2 YYEEEE. V lost 4 bases to trimming and J lost 8 bases, with 21 bases between them. This CDR3 reads CASSALPDNLVGYTF. CDR3 DNA: TGTGCCAGCAGCGCGCTTCCCGACAATCTGGTAGGCTACACCTTC.

The chain has TRBV27 and TRBJ2-5; 7 bases are shared with TRBD1. The V and J ends lost 0 bases and 4 bases, in that order; junction bases with no gene match: 2. The V gene's germline CDR1 is MNHEY and CDR2 SMNVEV (reference sequence). The CDR3 has 14 amino acids. CDR3 sequence (DNA): TGTGCCAGCAGTTTATCGCCAGGGGGAGAGACCCAGTACTTC. It is translated as CASSLSPGGETQYF.

The rearrangement uses TRBV7-3 and TRBJ2-2; 7 bases line up with TRBD1. V trimming: 4 bases; J trimming: 3 bases; junction bases outside the gene matches: 5. The CDR3 has 15 amino acids. Germline assignment: CDR1 SGHTA and CDR2 FQGTGA. The DNA of the CDR3 is TGTGCCAGCAGCTCGGGACAGTGGGACACCGGGGAGCTGTTTTTT. Residues: CASSSGQWDTGELFF.

The chain combines TRBV6-6 with TRBJ2-7; 8 bases are a match to TRBD2. CDR1 and CDR2 (germline): MNHNY, SVGAGI (reference sequence). The CDR3 extends over 16 amino acids. V gave up 7 bases and J gave up 6 bases; unmatched junction bases: 17. The CDR3: CASTLHRGREVPEQYF. CDR3 nucleotide sequence: TGTGCCAGCACCTTACACCGGGGGCGGGAGGTTCCCGAGCAGTACTTC.

J is TRBJ1-6 and V is TRBV20-1; D is unclear. This CDR3 is built from 11 residues. Looked up from germline, CDR1 is DFQATT and CDR2 is SNEGSKA (reference sequence). Trimming left V 3 bases short and J 10 bases short, with 7 bases between. CDR3 region: CSASNGSPLHF. DNA for the CDR3: TGCAGTGCTAGTAACGGGTCACCCCTCCACTTT.

With respect to this clone: A junction end diverges from the germline sequence, so it may reflect a read error. V is TRBV5-4 and J is TRBJ2-1, with D possibly matching TRBD2 (6 bases). CDR3 length: 17 residues. Germline-derived CDR1 and CDR2 are SGHNT and YYREEE (reference sequence). CDR3: CASSSQAGSMSYSEQFF. CDR3 DNA sequence: TGTGCCAGCAGTTCCCAAGCGGGTTCGATGTCCTACAGTGAGCAGTTCTTC.

With respect to this clone: An end of the junction differs from the germline gene, which may be a read error. The chain couples TRBV6-5 to TRBJ2-1; D ambiguous. The CDR3 loop spans 11 amino acids. Per germline, CDR1 MNHEY and CDR2 SVGAGI. CDR3 bases: TGTGCCAGCAGCTTTTACAGTGAGCAGTTCTTC. Amino acid sequence: CASSFYSEQFF.

The gene calls are TRBV9 and TRBJ2-5; possibly TRBD1 for D (5 bases). CDR1 is SGDLS, CDR2 YYNGEE, per germline. The CDR3 spans 15 residues. The V and J ends lost 3 bases and 11 bases respectively, with 23 bases between them. CDR3 DNA: TGTGCCAGCAGCGCGTTGACAGTCGGTATGACGCTTCAGTACTTC. This gives the protein CASSALTVGMTLQYF.

The gene calls are TRBV7-8 and TRBJ2-5; 15 bases agree with TRBD2. Near its end, the DNA agrees better with TRBJ2-7, so the J call may be wrong. The germline CDR1 and CDR2 sequences are SGHVS and FQNEAQ. The CDR3 sequence is 20 residues long. CDR3 coding DNA: TGTGCCAGCAGCCCCCACCGGACTAGCGGGAGGGCCGGTTTGGGCTACGAGCAGTACTTC. Translation gives CASSPHRTSGRAGLGYEQYF.

The chain joins TRBV19 to TRBJ2-7; perhaps TRBD2 as D (5 bases). The CDR3 extends over 14 amino acids. V shed 3 bases and J shed 6 bases, with 15 bases lying between them. Germline V gene data show CDR1 as LNHDA and CDR2 as SQIVND (reference sequence). This CDR3 reads CASSMTTRMGEQYF. CDR3 sequence (DNA): TGTGCCAGTAGTATGACCACTAGGATGGGCGAGCAGTACTTC.

This chain connects TRBV7-2 to TRBJ2-3; weak D call: TRBD1 (6 bases). CDR1 and CDR2 (germline): SGHTA, FQGNSA. The CDR3 has 16 residues. V shed 7 bases and J shed 2 bases, with 19 bases lying between them. The CDR3 here is CASTLRPRQDTDTQYF. CDR3 in DNA: TGTGCCAGCACCCTCCGCCCCCGACAGGACACAGATACGCAGTATTTT.

J is TRBJ1-1 and V is TRBV6-5, with 7 bases identical to TRBD1. The CDR3 runs 15 residues. After removal of 4 bases from V and 5 bases from J, the junction contained 10 bases not matched to a gene. Germline V CDR1 and CDR2: MNHEY, SVGAGI. For the CDR3, the DNA is TGTGCCAGCAGTTCCTTGGGACAGCCAAGGACTGAAGCTTTCTTT. Translating it yields CASSSLGQPRTEAFF.

In its sample, this clone was seen once. The chain recombines TRBV5-6 with TRBJ1-1; D call uncertain. CDR3 length: 12 amino acids. Germline loops: CDR1 SGHDT, CDR2 YYEEEE. Trimming removed 0 bases at V and 7 bases at J, with 7 bases between. Here the CDR3 DNA reads TGTGCCAGCAGCTTGGGGGCGGGTGAAGCTTTCTTT. Protein sequence: CASSLGAGEAFF.

The J gene is TRBJ1-2, the V gene TRBV27; D uncertain. The germline gives CDR1 MNHEY, CDR2 SMNVEV (reference sequence). Trimming took 3 bases from V and 0 from J, leaving 8 bases between them. The CDR3 covers 14 residues. Here the CDR3 DNA reads TGTGCCAGCAGTTTTGGTCGAGCTAACTATGGCTACACCTTC. This translates into CASSFGRANYGYTF.

Turning to this clone: The germline gene is not matched at one end of the junction; a read error may be the cause. The rearrangement links TRBV19 to TRBJ1-2; D is unresolved. Looked up from germline, CDR1 is LNHDA and CDR2 is SQIVND (reference sequence). The CDR3 runs 13 residues. The CDR3 bases are TGTGCCAGTAGAAAGGGAGCTAACTATGGCTGCACCTTC. It encodes CASRKGANYGCTF.

The CDR3 bases are TGCGCCAGCAGCCAAGAGGGGCAGGGAATAGATACGCAGTATTTT. The encoded protein is CASSQEGQGIDTQYF. The gene calls are TRBV4-1 and TRBJ2-3; D might be TRBD1 (5 bases). CDR1 MGHRA and CDR2 YSYEKL come from the germline V gene. V lost 0 bases and J lost 5, with 12 bases in between. The CDR3 loop spans 15 amino acids.

With respect to this clone: An end of the junction does not agree with germline; a read error may underlie this. The chain is built from TRBV28 and TRBJ2-1, with TRBD2 as a possible D gene (6 bases). The CDR3 is 15 residues long. Germline values: CDR1 MDHEN, CDR2 SYDVKM. CDR3 sequence: CASSLSGTAYSEQFF. DNA for the CDR3: TGTGCCAGCAGTTTATCGGGGACTGCATACAGTGAGCAGTTCTTC.

This clone showed up just a few times. V and J are TRBV7-2 and TRBJ1-3; TRBD1 is a possible D gene (6 bases). Trimming pared 6 bases from V and 4 bases from J, leaving 10 bases between. CDR3 length equals 13 residues. Germline V gene sequence: CDR1 SGHTA, CDR2 FQGNSA. Here the CDR3 reads CASRVTGGNTIYF. Here the CDR3 DNA reads TGTGCCAGCAGAGTGACAGGAGGAAACACCATATATTTT.

The rearrangement joins TRBV1 to TRBJ2-3; the D call TRBD2 from the table was never checked on the DNA. TRBV1 is a recognized pseudogene. CDR3 length: 17 amino acids. The CDR3 nucleotides read TGCACCAGCAGCCTAGGGGCGGGAGGGGTAGGTGCAGATACGCAGTATTTT. It yields the protein CTSSLGAGGVGADTQYF.

Note on this clone: A read error may account for a junction end that differs from germline. V is TRBV25-1 and J is TRBJ2-1; D is ambiguous. The CDR3 loop spans 13 amino acids. Germline values: CDR1 MGHDK, CDR2 SYGVNS. CDR3 in amino acids: CATSLTTYSEQFF. For the CDR3, the DNA is TGTGCCACCTCCTTGACGACCTACAGTGAGCAGTTCTTC.

The chain is built from TRBV6-6 and TRBJ2-3; unclear D gene. Germline CDR1 reads MNHNY; CDR2 reads SVGAGI (reference sequence). The CDR3 length is 14 residues. V shed 3 bases and J shed 0 bases, with 7 bases lying between them. The CDR3 loop is CASSYRASTDTQYF. The CDR3 DNA follows: TGTGCCAGCAGTTATCGAGCTAGCACAGATACGCAGTATTTT.